Shown below are 9 T cell receptor beta chains from a single sample sequenced in a study of human T cells and chemical hapten exposure (dated by TCRdb to about 2021). Libraries were constructed by RACE. The sequencing machine was a NextSeq 500. TCRdb reran the public reads through fastp at Q25 and MiXCR, keeping productive beta chains. For every CDR3 protein sequence, its rows merge into one entry that carries the most common genes and DNA. For this sample the table gives fewer than 350,000 distinct CDR3 sequences, of which over 7.5% were detected only once. The ten largest clones capture 1.2% of the sample. Read against the paper, the sample's time point label means: pre-sensitization, week 0. According to the study, the label for this sample's treatment or condition signals: therapeutic diphenylcyclopropenone sensitization with weekly scalp DPC. The starting material was whole blood, obtained in connection with sensitization to the hapten diphenylcyclopropenone (DPC). The receptors stem from a man between 18 and 35 years old with alopecia areata. Some clones in this sample may be carry-over from other donors' samples.

This chain uses TRBV6-2 or TRBV6-3 with TRBJ1-1; perhaps TRBD1 as D (5 bases). The germline gives CDR1 MNHEY, CDR2 SVGEGT. This CDR3 is built from 14 residues. V dropped 2 bases and J dropped 5 bases, with 12 bases sitting between them. The CDR3 coding sequence is TGTGCCAGCAGTTACCCACAGCGGGGGACTGAAGCTTTCTTT. This gives the protein CASSYPQRGTEAFF.

The V and J genes are TRBV15 and TRBJ2-7; TRBD1 matches 9 bases. Germline values: CDR1 LNHNV, CDR2 YYDKDF (reference sequence). CDR3 length: 15 amino acids. V was pared by 0 bases and J by 2 bases, with 2 bases of the junction left unmatched. The CDR3 sequence: CATSRDRQGAYEQYF. In nucleotides, the CDR3 is TGTGCCACCAGCAGAGATAGACAGGGGGCCTACGAGCAGTACTTC.

This clonotype occurred many times. This chain connects TRBV14 to TRBJ1-1; D gene unclear. Germline CDR1 and CDR2: SGHDN and FVKESK. This CDR3 is 11 amino acids long. Trimming removed 8 bases from V and 7 bases from J, with 11 bases in between. The CDR3 loop reads CASAPLHEAFF. In DNA form, the CDR3 reads TGTGCCAGCGCCCCTTTACATGAAGCTTTCTTT.

Only a few counts were recorded for this clonotype. The V and J genes are TRBV4-3 and TRBJ2-6; D is undetermined. V was shortened by 0 bases and J by 0 bases, with 12 bases between the two germline ends. CDR1 LGHNA and CDR2 YSLEER come from the germline V gene. The CDR3 loop spans 18 amino acids. The CDR3 protein is CASSQEVGGSSGANVLTF. DNA of the CDR3: TGCGCCAGCAGCCAAGAGGTCGGTGGTTCCTCTGGGGCCAACGTCCTGACTTTC.

This clonotype occurred a few times. The V gene is TRBV7-2, the J gene TRBJ2-3, with 14 bases identical to TRBD2. Germline CDR1 is SGHTA and CDR2 is FQGNSA. This CDR3 has 18 amino acids. Trimming at V came to 5 bases and at J to 2 bases, leaving 9 bases not matched to a gene. The CDR3 region has the DNA TGTGCCAGCAGCCCTAGGACTAGCGGGGGGTTCTCCACAGATACGCAGTATTTT. It translates to CASSPRTSGGFSTDTQYF.

This clonotype has a count of ten or more. This chain connects TRBV7-9 to TRBJ2-5; 8 bases map to TRBD1. Looked up from germline, CDR1 is SEHNR and CDR2 is FQNEAQ (reference sequence). With 5 bases clipped from V and 7 bases from J, the junction kept 12 bases outside the gene matches. This CDR3 has 15 amino acids. The DNA of the CDR3 is TGTGCCAGCAGCCTAGGACAGGGACTGGAGAGGACCCAGTACTTC. Its translation: CASSLGQGLERTQYF.

This clonotype was detected a few times. The J gene is TRBJ2-1, the V gene TRBV27; D uncertain. The V and J ends lost 8 bases and 3 bases respectively, with 11 bases between them. The CDR3 loop spans 13 amino acids. Germline CDR1 and CDR2: MNHEY and SMNVEV (reference sequence). The CDR3, as DNA: TGTGCCAGCGGCCAGTCGGTCTACAATGAGCAGTTCTTC. As protein: CASGQSVYNEQFF.

This clonotype was observed a few times. V and J are TRBV7-2 and TRBJ2-5; D unclear. CDR3 length: 11 residues. V gave up 6 bases and J gave up 14 bases, with 16 bases separating them. Germline V gives CDR1 SGHTA, CDR2 FQGNSA. The chain's CDR3 is CASSYTGHRYF. The CDR3 DNA is TGTGCCAGCAGTTATACCGGGCATCGATACTTC.

This chain connects TRBV5-5 to TRBJ1-2; D is ambiguous. The V end was cut by 1 base, the J end by 3 bases, with 7 bases between. The CDR3 has 13 residues. Germline CDR1 and CDR2: SGHKS and YYEKEE (reference sequence). As DNA, the CDR3 is TGTGCCAGCAGCTTGTGGGAGGACTATGGCTACACCTTC. The encoded protein is CASSLWEDYGYTF.